The TCR beta chain described here comes from a study of shared clonotypes between healthy human individuals. There are a few counts of this clone. The same CDR3 can be traced to other DNA sequences in this sample. Profiled with immunoSEQ multiplex PCR; TCRdb holds only in-frame clones, not every one. This table holds roughly 2,300,000 clones, under 95% found once. The CDR3 runs 12 residues. The germline V gene has CDR1 SQVTM and CDR2 ANQGSEA. V shed 6 bases and J shed 1 base, with 9 bases lying between them. It was into CD45RA+ naive and CD45RA-negative memory subsets that the CD4+ cells were split. This receptor was taken from a young man in good health. Some clones in this sample may be carry-over from other donors' samples. Specimen: naive CD4+ T cells from PBMCs. Subset specified: CD45RA+ positively selected. V gene TRBV29-1 combines with J gene TRBJ1-1, with D possibly TRBD1 on 5 matching bases. The DNA for the CDR3 is TGCAGCGTAGGGAGGGGGAACACTGAAGCTTTCTTT. Translation: CSVGRGNTEAFF.